This entry lists 28 T cell receptor beta chains sequenced from one sample in a study of T cell responses to AZD1222 COVID-19 vaccine. Sequenced by immunoSEQ multiplex PCR; TCRdb stores in-frame clones only, minus some. Here the sample spans some 96,000 clones, about 87% being singletons. This material consisted of peripheral blood, taken on day 0 of AZD1222 vaccination. The receptors derive from an adult in good health.

The J gene is TRBJ2-7, the V gene TRBV6-5; 7 bases fit TRBD2. The CDR3 runs 15 residues. V was clipped by 6 bases and J by 5 bases; unmatched bases: 13. The V gene's germline CDR1 is MNHEY and CDR2 SVGAGI. CDR3 sequence: CASSPRGWSGDEQYF. CDR3 nucleotides: TGTGCCAGCAGCCCCCGGGGGTGGAGCGGGGACGAGCAGTACTTC.

The V call is TRBV29-1, the J call TRBJ2-1; the match to TRBD2 covers 8 bases. With 6 bases clipped from V and 10 bases from J, the junction kept 8 bases outside the gene matches. The CDR3 is 12 amino acids. The germline CDR1 and CDR2 sequences are SQVTM and ANQGSEA. In nucleotides, the CDR3 is TGCAGCGTGCTTAGCGGGACGGCGGAGCAGTTCTTC. This codes for CSVLSGTAEQFF.

This rearrangement joins TRBV19 to TRBJ2-7; D gene uncertain. CDR1 LNHDA and CDR2 SQIVND come from the germline V gene (reference sequence). This CDR3 region has 13 residues. The V end lost 5 bases, the J end lost 4 bases, and 12 bases lay between the germline ends. The CDR3 DNA is TGTGCCAGTAGTCGTCCGGACCTTTACGAGCAGTACTTC. This translates into CASSRPDLYEQYF.

The chain has TRBV7-2 and TRBJ1-2; 8 bases agree with TRBD1. J was trimmed by 3 bases and V by 5 bases; bases with no gene match: 14. Germline V CDR1 and CDR2: SGHTA, FQGNSA. CDR3 length: 17 amino acids. CDR3 sequence (DNA): TGTGCCAGCAGCCAACCGGGACAGGTCGGAGGAGACTATGGCTACACCTTC. It specifies CASSQPGQVGGDYGYTF.

In DNA form, the CDR3 reads TGCAGCGTTGTAACAGGGATGAGAGGCTACACCTTC. Translating it yields CSVVTGMRGYTF. The chain carries TRBV29-1 and TRBJ1-2, with D possibly TRBD1 on 6 matching bases. From germline, CDR1 is SQVTM and CDR2 ANQGSEA. Trimming removed 4 bases at V and 8 bases at J, with 14 bases between. The CDR3 is made up of 12 amino acids.

With regard to this clone: The same CDR3 can be traced to other DNA sequences in this sample. The chain joins TRBV27 to TRBJ2-7, with a possible D match to TRBD2 (6 bases). Trimming took 5 bases from V and 2 from J, leaving 10 bases between them. This CDR3 contains 13 residues. From germline, CDR1 is MNHEY and CDR2 SMNVEV (reference sequence). The CDR3 DNA reads TGTGCCAGCAGTCCAGGGACTGCCTACGAGCAGTACTTC. It encodes CASSPGTAYEQYF.

The V and J genes are TRBV5-6 and TRBJ2-7, with D possibly called TRBD1 or TRBD2 (6 bases each). This CDR3 comprises 16 residues. CDR1 SGHDT and CDR2 YYEEEE come from the germline V gene. Trimming stripped 6 bases from V and 0 bases from J, with 19 bases between. Here the CDR3 DNA reads TGTGCCAGCAACCTCAAGGGGGGCTTGAGCTCCTACGAGCAGTACTTC. This encodes CASNLKGGLSSYEQYF.

The chain couples TRBV11-2 to TRBJ1-5; D is uncertain. The CDR3 runs 14 residues. V was trimmed by 1 base and J by 6 bases, leaving 10 bases between them. Looked up from germline, CDR1 is SGHAT and CDR2 is FQNNGV. CDR3 nucleotides: TGTGCCAGCAGCTTAGTTGGTCAGTTTCAGCCCCAGCATTTT. Translating it yields CASSLVGQFQPQHF.

The rearrangement joins TRBV3-1 (or the pseudogene TRBV3-2) to TRBJ2-3; 7 bases match TRBD1. The germline gives CDR1 LGHDT, CDR2 YNNKEL (reference sequence). V lost 4 bases to trimming and J lost 2 bases; unmatched junction nucleotides: 6. This CDR3 is 15 amino acids long. CDR3 bases: TGTGCCAGCAGCCCCTGGACAGGAGACACAGATACGCAGTATTTT. Encoded protein: CASSPWTGDTDTQYF.

The gene calls are TRBV7-9 and TRBJ2-1; D may be TRBD1 or TRBD2 (5 bases each). Between the trimmed V and J ends, which lost 6 bases and 4 bases, there was a span of 19 bases. In germline, CDR1 is SEHNR, CDR2 FQNEAQ (reference sequence). CDR3 length: 16 amino acids. CDR3 sequence reads: CASRSGEGPLYNEQFF. The CDR3 nucleotides read TGTGCCAGCAGATCGGGTGAGGGGCCGCTATACAATGAGCAGTTCTTC.

CDR3 loop: CASSFSGRSYEQFF. The CDR3 coding sequence is TGTGCCAGCAGTTTTAGCGGGAGAAGCTATGAGCAGTTCTTC. The chain couples TRBV2 to TRBJ2-1; 9 bases are a match to TRBD2. The ends lost 5 bases at V and 8 bases at J; junction bases unmatched: 7. Per the germline V gene, CDR1 is SNHLY and CDR2 is FYNNEI. The CDR3 extends over 14 amino acids.

This clone was recorded once. This rearrangement joins TRBV18 to TRBJ2-5; TRBD2 agrees at 14 bases. CDR3 length: 19 amino acids. Germline trimming cut 0 bases from V and 5 bases from J; bases unmatched to any gene: 11. The germline gives CDR1 KGHSH, CDR2 LQKENI. As DNA, the CDR3 is TGTGCCAGCTCACCACCGTTGGGACTAGCGGGAGTTTCTCTGGAGACCCAGTACTTC. It translates to CASSPPLGLAGVSLETQYF.

The chain recombines TRBV19 with TRBJ2-1; the D call may be TRBD1 or TRBD2 (5 bases each). Germline V gives CDR1 LNHDA, CDR2 SQIVND (reference sequence). V gave up 11 bases and J gave up 4 bases, with 18 bases separating them. This CDR3 spans 14 amino acids. The CDR3 bases are TGTGCCCAACCCGGGGCTAGATCGTACAATGAGCAGTTCTTC. Residues: CAQPGARSYNEQFF.

This clone occurred once. The V and J genes are TRBV23-1 and TRBJ2-7; D not certain. TRBV23-1 is an open reading frame whose function is uncertain. The CDR3 is made up of 13 amino acids. V lost 6 bases and J 3 bases, leaving 12 bases between the germline ends. This CDR3 reads CASSERPLYEQYF. The CDR3 nucleotides are TGCGCCAGCAGCGAACGTCCCCTCTACGAGCAGTACTTC.

This clone was detected once. The rearrangement uses TRBV19 and TRBJ1-5; tentative D call: TRBD1 (6 bases). The V and J ends lost 0 bases and 2 bases respectively, with 11 bases between them. The CDR3 is 16 amino acids. CDR1 and CDR2 (germline): LNHDA, SQIVND (reference sequence). In DNA form, the CDR3 reads TGTGCCAGTAGTATAGAGGGGGCCGTTCGCAATCAGCCCCAGCATTTT. As protein: CASSIEGAVRNQPQHF.

The chain links TRBV27 to TRBJ1-4; possible D gene TRBD1, 6 bases. The germline V and J ends were trimmed by 6 bases and 3 bases, with 14 bases remaining between them. Germline V gives CDR1 MNHEY, CDR2 SMNVEV (reference sequence). This CDR3 is built from 15 residues. CDR3 sequence reads: CASRRLQGPNEKLFF. The CDR3 DNA reads as TGTGCCAGCAGGCGTCTACAGGGCCCTAATGAAAAACTGTTTTTT.

The chain couples TRBV7-2 to TRBJ2-7; D uncertain. The CDR3 is 12 residues long. Germline-derived CDR1 and CDR2 are SGHTA and FQGNSA. V gave up 1 base and J gave up 3 bases, with 4 bases separating them. The DNA for the CDR3 is TGTGCCAGCAGCTTAGTACTCTACGAGCAGTACTTC. Protein product: CASSLVLYEQYF.

The V and J genes are TRBV7-9 and TRBJ1-4; D unresolved. This CDR3 is 14 amino acids long. Looked up from germline, CDR1 is SEHNR and CDR2 is FQNEAQ (reference sequence). V lost 3 bases and J 4 bases, leaving 9 bases between the germline ends. CDR3 DNA: TGTGCCAGCAGCTTCCGGGGAAGTAATGAAAAACTGTTTTTT. This encodes CASSFRGSNEKLFF.

The chain recombines TRBV7-2 with TRBJ2-7; D possibly corresponds to TRBD1 (6 bases). The CDR3 contains 13 residues. The V and J ends lost 5 bases and 6 bases respectively, with 14 bases between them. Germline V CDR1 and CDR2: SGHTA, FQGNSA. CDR3 coding DNA: TGTGCCAGCAGCCATGGGGGCGTGTCCGAGCAGTACTTC. This encodes CASSHGGVSEQYF.

This clone was recorded only once. The rearrangement joins TRBV30 to TRBJ1-5, with a possible D match to TRBD1 (5 bases). The CDR3 spans 13 residues. The V gene's germline CDR1 is GTSNPN and CDR2 SVGIG (reference sequence). The V end lost 0 bases, the J end lost 7 bases, and 10 bases lay between the germline ends. CDR3 residues: CAWSVGARQPQHF. The CDR3 bases are TGTGCCTGGAGTGTTGGGGCCCGGCAGCCCCAGCATTTT.

V is TRBV19 and J is TRBJ1-1; D is uncertain. CDR3 length: 16 residues. V lost 7 bases, J lost 1 base, and 19 bases lay in between. Per the germline V gene, CDR1 is LNHDA and CDR2 is SQIVND (reference sequence). CDR3 DNA sequence: TGTGCCAGTATTCGCTCCCCGGGATCCTCGAACACTGAAGCTTTCTTT. Protein sequence: CASIRSPGSSNTEAFF.

The J gene is TRBJ1-5, the V gene TRBV4-2, with 9 bases fitting TRBD1. V was clipped by 4 bases and J by 6 bases; unmatched bases: 7. The CDR3 totals 15 residues. In germline, CDR1 is LGHNA, CDR2 YNFKEQ. Here the CDR3 DNA reads TGTGCCAGCAGCCGAACAGGGGGCGCGGGTCAGCCCCAGCATTTT. As protein: CASSRTGGAGQPQHF.

The count of this clone is one. The chain has TRBV10-2 and TRBJ1-1; D ambiguous. CDR3 length: 13 amino acids. Trimming removed 5 bases at V and 1 base at J, with 8 bases between. Germline CDR1 is WSHSY and CDR2 is SAAADI. This chain's CDR3 is CASSSPWNTEAFF. CDR3 nucleotides: TGCGCCAGCAGTAGCCCCTGGAACACTGAAGCTTTCTTT.

The chain combines TRBV11-2 with TRBJ2-7; D possibly corresponds to TRBD1 (5 bases). This CDR3 has 11 amino acids. Trimming stripped 5 bases from V and 4 bases from J, with 6 bases between. The germline CDR1 and CDR2 sequences are SGHAT and FQNNGV. CDR3 nucleotides: TGTGCCAGCAGCAACAGGTACGAGCAGTACTTC. This codes for CASSNRYEQYF.

The rearrangement joins TRBV5-1 to TRBJ1-5; no clear D. The ends were cut back, 0 bases at V and 4 bases at J, with 5 bases in the middle. This CDR3 has 13 amino acids. The germline CDR1 and CDR2 sequences are SGHRS and YFSETQ. The chain's CDR3 is CASSLGFNQPQHF. CDR3 nucleotides: TGCGCCAGCAGCTTGGGATTTAATCAGCCCCAGCATTTT. Supplemented by reference TRBV5-1 and TRBJ1-5, the full variable domain reads KAGVTQTPRYLIKTRGQQVTLSCSPISGHRSVSWYQQTPGQGLQFLFEYFSETQRNKGNFPGRFSGRQFSNSRSEMNVSTLELGDSALYLCASSLGFNQPQHFGDGTRLSIL.

Written as DNA, the CDR3 is TGCGCCAGCAGCCCAGTCGGACAGCTCACAGATACGCAGTATTTT. The encoded protein is CASSPVGQLTDTQYF. The chain has TRBV5-1 and TRBJ2-3; D may be TRBD1 (6 bases). The CDR3 contains 15 residues. Germline V gives CDR1 SGHRS, CDR2 YFSETQ. V lost 4 bases and J 2 bases, leaving 14 bases between the germline ends.

The count of this clone is one. The J gene is TRBJ1-2, the V gene TRBV3-1 (or the pseudogene TRBV3-2); D remains ambiguous. V gave up 0 bases and J gave up 1 base, with 0 bases separating them. The CDR3 runs to 12 residues. Germline V lookup: CDR1 LGHDT, CDR2 YNNKEL (reference sequence). CDR3 region: CASSQDNYGYTF. The CDR3 DNA is TGTGCCAGCAGCCAAGATAACTATGGCTACACCTTC.

The chain is built from TRBV19 and TRBJ1-5, with 7 bases fitting TRBD1. The CDR3 totals 18 residues. Per the germline V gene, CDR1 is LNHDA and CDR2 is SQIVND (reference sequence). V was clipped by 5 bases and J by 2 bases; unmatched bases: 15. CDR3 nucleotides: TGTGCCAGTAGTGTGGTGGCAGGGGGTTTGATGGGCAATCAGCCCCAGCATTTT. It encodes CASSVVAGGLMGNQPQHF.